This entry describes one T cell receptor beta chain. The data were taken from a study of blood T cell repertoires in COVID-19. Across the study: Samples taken during acute and convalescent COVID-19 were collected in the United States, Italy and Spain. T cells, B-cell-depleted T cells, or PBMCs provided the cDNA or gDNA that served as material.

Original processing notes: Estimation of nucleated cell counts was performed using reference gene primer amplification. Libraries were prepared by immunoSEQ multiplex PCR; TCRdb keeps only in-frame clonotypes and omits some of them. V and J calls and clone size are copied from that table; D and trimming were computed from the DNA. The table has 100,000 to 120,000 clones, 70% to 90% seen once. Germline V gives CDR1 MNHEY, CDR2 SMNVEV (reference sequence). This CDR3 spans 16 amino acids. The V end lost 2 bases, the J end lost 1 base, and 15 bases lay between the germline ends. The TCR was taken from a human donor in a cohort sampled during active COVID-19. Sequencing used peripheral blood. The V gene is TRBV27, the J gene TRBJ2-7; no firm D call. CDR3: CASSLRGTGFSYEQYF. In DNA form, the CDR3 reads TGTGCCAGCAGTTTAAGAGGTACTGGCTTTTCCTACGAGCAGTACTTC.